This T cell receptor beta chain was observed in a study of T cell responses to AZD1222 COVID-19 vaccine. Second-dose schedules of about 4 or about 12 weeks were combined. Libraries were prepared by immunoSEQ multiplex PCR; TCRdb keeps only in-frame clonotypes and omits some of them. The table has under 150,000 clones, roughly 93% seen once; the top ten hold more than 1.5%. Study findings and constraints: Receipt of two AZD1222 doses was followed by a rise in Spike-specific TCR breadth and depth. Unmutated variant regions are reportedly targeted by nearly half of spike-specific TCRs. The donor cohort was predominantly white British with a female majority, and clonal diversity may have been underestimated.

To note about this clone: The antigen is unknown.

The ends lost 0 bases at V and 6 bases at J; junction bases unmatched: 3. CDR3 length equals 14 residues. Germline V gene lookup returns CDR1 SGDLS and CDR2 YYNGEE. The sequencing used peripheral blood, collected 28 days after the second AZD1222 dose. J is TRBJ2-1 and V is TRBV9; 7 nucleotides line up with TRBD2. The sequence was obtained from an adult who received the AZD1222 COVID-19 vaccine. In DNA, the CDR3 is TGTGCCAGCAGCGTAGTTGCGGGAGTCAATGAGCAGTTCTTC. This gives the protein CASSVVAGVNEQFF.